These T cell receptor beta chains were read from a single sample in a study of blood T cell repertoires in COVID-19. Sequenced by immunoSEQ multiplex PCR; TCRdb stores in-frame clones only, minus some. The sample shows 450,000 to 500,000 clones, roughly 87% of them seen only once. The sequenced material came from PBMCs or T cells enriched from blood (not recorded which). The origin of the receptors is a woman aged 18 to 35 who had recovered from COVID-19. CDR3s include the opening cysteine and the closing phenylalanine or tryptophan.

TRBV10-2,CASSESEWVQF
TRBV12-3/TRBV12-4,CASSFATGPPYF
TRBV24-1,CATSDSLTGNQPQHF
TRBV7-9,CASSLDRTTGELFF
TRBV3-1/TRBV3-2,CASSWVPGVEGNTIYF
TRBV6-5,CASSPGSRTGELFF
TRBV7-2,CASSSSGQNQETQYF
TRBV12-5,CASGLDSQPQHF
TRBV4-1,CASSQVAYQTDTQYF
TRBV5-6,CASSLLSSTDTQYF
TRBV6-5,CASNLGVAGHNEQFF
TRBV5-1,CASSLGGGLSYNEQFF
TRBV5-1,CASSTRDSYTEAFF
TRBV5-6,CASSLTGEETQYF
TRBV7-2,CASNQGVAGGDEQFF
TRBV6-5,CASSSTGGAYGYTF
TRBV28,CASSLYGGTGELFF
TRBV9,CASSVGGTNEKLFF
TRBV5-1,CASSPQGDEQYF
TRBV14,CASRAHDGGYTEAFF
TRBV7-2,CASSLAGISGNTIYF
TRBV11-2,CASSLWAGGGQPYEQYF
TRBV27,CASRNQPGETEAFF
TRBV19,CASKRGTGGLTGANVLTF
TRBV4-1,CASSRGLDSSNQPQHF
TRBV12-3/TRBV12-4,CASSWGRGNTIYF
TRBV29-1,CSVGQQTGVGYTF
TRBV2,CASRAAQGVLKAFF
TRBV7-2,CASSFSRTDRNGYTF
TRBV6-6,CASSPTSGGSTDTQYF
TRBV18,CASSPMTDLYTEAFF
TRBV7-2,CASRPSQGNTEAFF
TRBV5-1,CASSTGQEVRGYTF
TRBV6-5,CASKGGPTDTQYF
TRBV11-2,CASSVAGTYKNIQYF
TRBV21-1,CASSRNRGGGTEAFF
TRBV11-2,CASSLGRQGINEQYF
TRBV19,CASSVQSHTDTQYF
TRBV28,CASGHRGELFF
TRBV28,CASIDRGPFGSEQFF
TRBV5-5,CASSLGGTEYGYTF
TRBV14,CASSQALNTEAFF
TRBV27,CASSSHSAGTPYGYTF
TRBV7-3,CASSLEPGEPREQFF
TRBV5-5,CASSLEATNSGNTIYF
TRBV30,CAWSLASYSNQPQHF
TRBV29-1,CSVGGPNYGYTF
TRBV20-1,CSASGGGSRSYEQYF
TRBV6-1,CASSEGMNQPQHF
TRBV16,CASSQDSSYSGNTIYF
TRBV1,CTSSHSPVNTEAFF
TRBV2,CASSAGTGTYNEQFF
TRBV11-2,CASRSGTGGADTQYF
TRBV6-5,CASRGTSRYGYTF
TRBV2,CASAYDGQASYGYTF